The clone carrying this TCR beta chain was counted many times. Its target is not known. From germline, CDR1 is MDHEN and CDR2 SYDVKM. V lost 6 bases and J 8 bases, leaving 16 bases between the germline ends. This CDR3 is 14 amino acids long. The sample is drawn from a study of shared clonotypes between healthy human individuals. Recent acute infections and vaccinations were absent in the healthy HIV-negative adult donors. Each donor was a Caucasian adult residing in Nashville, Tennessee. Investigators spread the genomic DNA of each subset evenly over several immunoSEQ plates. TCRdb keeps only in-frame clones here, not all; method: immunoSEQ multiplex PCR. The profile shows some 500,000 clones, roughly four fifths of them singletons. Study-level findings and limits: Among donors, the sharing of clonotypes was expected to be influenced by sequencing depth.

This TCR came from a woman in her thirties or forties in good health. Some clones in this sample may be carry-over from other donors' samples. The sequenced sample consisted of PBMCs. V gene TRBV28 combines with J gene TRBJ1-4, with D perhaps matching TRBD1 (6 bases). The CDR3, as DNA: TGTGCCAGCAGAACACAGGGCCAGGGGGAAAAACTGTTTTTT. Its translation: CASRTQGQGEKLFF.